This T cell receptor beta chain is from a study of T cells in Graves' hyperthyroidism and ophthalmopathy. Study background: The blood sample was taken at first diagnosis, before treatment began.

Study results and caveats: Blood also showed most of the thyroid clonotypes that were expanded above 0.001.

On this clonotype: As yet, its antigen is unknown. Relative to the germline gene, one junction end is altered; a read error may explain this.

RNA transcripts provided the source from which TCR beta CDR3 regions were amplified. Initially, a first-round RT-PCR of the TCR CDR3 employed the HTBI primer set. TCRdb re-called the multiplex PCR reads with MiXCR, one entry per CDR3 protein. The sample records about 410,000 distinct CDR3 sequences, roughly 14% being singletons. Enrolled ophthalmopathy patients presented with a Clinical Activity Score of at least 3, a NOSPECS grade of at least 4, and disease duration under 3 months. PBMCs were collected from a roughly 10 ml volume of fresh peripheral blood. CDR1 DFQATT and CDR2 SNEGSKA come from the germline V gene (reference sequence). The CDR3 has 12 amino acids.

The material sequenced was blood. This clonotype originated in a man between 18 and 35 years old with Graves' ophthalmopathy. The chain employs TRBV20-1 and TRBJ1-1, with TRBD1 identical over 8 bases. The CDR3 reads CRSDRGDTEALF. CDR3 bases: TGCAGATCCGACAGGGGTGACACTGAAGCTCTCTTT.